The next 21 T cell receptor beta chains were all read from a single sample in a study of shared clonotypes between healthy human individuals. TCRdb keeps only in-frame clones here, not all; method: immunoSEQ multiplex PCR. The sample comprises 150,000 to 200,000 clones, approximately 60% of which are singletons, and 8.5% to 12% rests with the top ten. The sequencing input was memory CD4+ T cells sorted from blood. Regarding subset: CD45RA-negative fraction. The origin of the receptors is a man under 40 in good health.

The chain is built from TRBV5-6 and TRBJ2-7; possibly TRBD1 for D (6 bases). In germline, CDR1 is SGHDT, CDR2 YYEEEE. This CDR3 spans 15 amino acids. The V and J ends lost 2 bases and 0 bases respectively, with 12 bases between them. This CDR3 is CASSFRLGASYEQYF. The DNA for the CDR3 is TGTGCCAGCAGCTTTCGTTTGGGGGCCTCCTACGAGCAGTACTTC. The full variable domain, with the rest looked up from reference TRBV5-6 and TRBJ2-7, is DAGVTQSPTHLIKTRGQQVTLRCSPKSGHDTVSWYQQALGQGPQFIFQYYEEEERQRGNFPDRFSGHQFPNYSSELNVNALLLGDSALYLCASSFRLGASYEQYFGPGTRLTVT.

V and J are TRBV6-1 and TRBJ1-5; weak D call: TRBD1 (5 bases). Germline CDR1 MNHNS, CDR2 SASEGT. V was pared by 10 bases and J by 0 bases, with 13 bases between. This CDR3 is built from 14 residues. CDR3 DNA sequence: TGTGCCACTTTGCTCCAGGGTAGCAATCAGCCCCAGCATTTT. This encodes CATLLQGSNQPQHF.

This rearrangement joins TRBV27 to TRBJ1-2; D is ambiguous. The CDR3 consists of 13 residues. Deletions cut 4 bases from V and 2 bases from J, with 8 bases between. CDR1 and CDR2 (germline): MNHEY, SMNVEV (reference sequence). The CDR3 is CASSSSRNYGYTF. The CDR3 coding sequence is TGTGCCAGCAGTTCGTCACGGAACTATGGCTACACCTTC.

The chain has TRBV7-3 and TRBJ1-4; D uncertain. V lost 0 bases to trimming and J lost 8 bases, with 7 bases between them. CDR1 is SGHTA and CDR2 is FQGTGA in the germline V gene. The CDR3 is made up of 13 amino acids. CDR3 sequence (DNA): TGTGCCAGCAGCTTAACGACTGGGGAAAAACTGTTTTTT. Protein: CASSLTTGEKLFF.

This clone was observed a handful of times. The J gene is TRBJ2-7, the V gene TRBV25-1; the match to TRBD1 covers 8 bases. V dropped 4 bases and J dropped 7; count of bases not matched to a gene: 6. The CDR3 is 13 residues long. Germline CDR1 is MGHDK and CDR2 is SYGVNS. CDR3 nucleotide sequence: TGTGCCAGCAGTGCGCGGGACAGGCGGGAGCAGTACTTC. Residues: CASSARDRREQYF.

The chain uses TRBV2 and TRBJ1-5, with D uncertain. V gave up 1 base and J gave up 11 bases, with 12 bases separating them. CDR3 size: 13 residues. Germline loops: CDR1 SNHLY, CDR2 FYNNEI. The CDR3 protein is CASSEGRPRAQHF. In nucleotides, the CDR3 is TGTGCCAGCAGTGAAGGACGTCCCCGGGCCCAGCATTTT.

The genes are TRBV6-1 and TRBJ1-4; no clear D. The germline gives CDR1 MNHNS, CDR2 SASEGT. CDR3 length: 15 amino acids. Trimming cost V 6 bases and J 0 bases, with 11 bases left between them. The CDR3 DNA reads TGTGCCAGCAGCCATCTCGGGGCAACTAATGAAAAACTGTTTTTT. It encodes CASSHLGATNEKLFF.

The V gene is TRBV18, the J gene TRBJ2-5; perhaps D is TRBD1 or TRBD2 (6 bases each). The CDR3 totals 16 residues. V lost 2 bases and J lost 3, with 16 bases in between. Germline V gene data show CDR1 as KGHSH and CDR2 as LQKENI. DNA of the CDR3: TGTGCCAGCTCACCAATAACCGGAGGGACAAAAGAGACCCAGTACTTC. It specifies CASSPITGGTKETQYF.

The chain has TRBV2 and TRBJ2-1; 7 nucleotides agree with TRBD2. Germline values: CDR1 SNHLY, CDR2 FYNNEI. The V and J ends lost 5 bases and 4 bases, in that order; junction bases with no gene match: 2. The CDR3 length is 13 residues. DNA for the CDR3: TGTGCCAGCAGTCAGCGGGAATACAATGAGCAGTTCTTC. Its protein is CASSQREYNEQFF.

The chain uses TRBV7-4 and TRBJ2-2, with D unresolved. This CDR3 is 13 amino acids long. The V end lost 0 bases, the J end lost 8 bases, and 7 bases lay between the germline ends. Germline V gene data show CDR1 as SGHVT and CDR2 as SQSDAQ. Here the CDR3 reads CASSLAFLGELFF. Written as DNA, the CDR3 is TGTGCCAGCAGCTTAGCTTTTCTTGGGGAGCTGTTTTTT.

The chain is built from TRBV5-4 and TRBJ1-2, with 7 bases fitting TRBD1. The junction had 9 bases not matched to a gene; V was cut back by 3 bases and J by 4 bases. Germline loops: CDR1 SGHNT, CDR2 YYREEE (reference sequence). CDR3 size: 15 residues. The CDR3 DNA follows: TGTGCCAGCAGCTCGAGAGATAAGGGGGCCTATGGCTACACCTTC. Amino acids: CASSSRDKGAYGYTF.

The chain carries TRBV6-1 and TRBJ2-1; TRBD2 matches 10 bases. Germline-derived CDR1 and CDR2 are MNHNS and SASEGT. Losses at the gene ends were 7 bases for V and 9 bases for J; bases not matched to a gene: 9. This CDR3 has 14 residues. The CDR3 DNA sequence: TGTGCCAGCACCCTCCAAGCGGGAGGGTTTGAGCAGTTCTTC. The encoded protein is CASTLQAGGFEQFF.

CDR3 sequence reads: CASSLKRVGEQYF. CDR3 DNA sequence: TGTGCCAGCAGCTTGAAAAGGGTTGGGGAGCAGTACTTC. The chain is built from TRBV5-5 and TRBJ2-7; unclear D gene. The germline CDR1 and CDR2 sequences are SGHKS and YYEKEE (reference sequence). Trimming took 1 base from V and 7 from J, leaving 12 bases between them. This CDR3 is built from 13 residues.

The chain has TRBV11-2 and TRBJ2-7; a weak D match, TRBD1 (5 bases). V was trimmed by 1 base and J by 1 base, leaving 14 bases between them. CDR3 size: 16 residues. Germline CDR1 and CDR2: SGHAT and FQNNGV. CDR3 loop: CASSLAFRQGSYEQYF. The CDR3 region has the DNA TGTGCCAGCAGCTTAGCGTTTCGGCAGGGTTCCTACGAGCAGTACTTC.

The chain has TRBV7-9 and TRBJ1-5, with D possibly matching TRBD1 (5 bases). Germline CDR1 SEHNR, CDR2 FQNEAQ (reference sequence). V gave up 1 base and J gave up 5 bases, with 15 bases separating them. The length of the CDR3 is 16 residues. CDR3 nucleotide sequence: TGTGCCAGCAGCTTAGGTGGGGGAGGAGGTGATCAGCCCCAGCATTTT. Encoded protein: CASSLGGGGGDQPQHF.

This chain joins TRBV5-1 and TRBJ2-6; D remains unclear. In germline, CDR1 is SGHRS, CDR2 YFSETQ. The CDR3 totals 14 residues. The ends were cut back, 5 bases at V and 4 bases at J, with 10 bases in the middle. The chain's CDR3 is CASSKDAGANVLTF. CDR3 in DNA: TGCGCCAGCAGTAAGGACGCCGGGGCCAACGTCCTGACTTTC.

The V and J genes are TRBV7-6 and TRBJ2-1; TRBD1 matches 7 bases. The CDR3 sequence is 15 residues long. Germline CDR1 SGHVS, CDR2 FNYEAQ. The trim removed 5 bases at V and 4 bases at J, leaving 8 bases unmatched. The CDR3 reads CASSRTGTDYNEQFF. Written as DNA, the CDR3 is TGTGCCAGCAGCCGCACCGGGACAGATTACAATGAGCAGTTCTTC. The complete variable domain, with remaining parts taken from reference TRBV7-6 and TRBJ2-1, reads GAGVSQSPRYKVTKRGQDVALRCDPISGHVSLYWYRQALGQGPEFLTYFNYEAQQDKSGLPNDRFSAERPEGSISTLTIQRTEQRDSAMYRCASSRTGTDYNEQFFGPGTRLTVL.

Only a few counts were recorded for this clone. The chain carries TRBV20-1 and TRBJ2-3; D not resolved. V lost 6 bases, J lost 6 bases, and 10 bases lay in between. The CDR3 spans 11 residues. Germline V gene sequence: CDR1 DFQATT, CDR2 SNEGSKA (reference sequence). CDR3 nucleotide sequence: TGCAGTGCGTACGTTGGGGATACGCAGTATTTT. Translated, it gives CSAYVGDTQYF.

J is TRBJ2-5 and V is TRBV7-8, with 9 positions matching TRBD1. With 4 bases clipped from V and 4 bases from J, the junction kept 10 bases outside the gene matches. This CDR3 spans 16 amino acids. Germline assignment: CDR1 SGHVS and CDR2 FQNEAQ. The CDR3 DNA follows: TGTGCCAGCAGCTCCAACAGGGGGCTGGATGGAGAGACCCAGTACTTC. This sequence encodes CASSSNRGLDGETQYF.

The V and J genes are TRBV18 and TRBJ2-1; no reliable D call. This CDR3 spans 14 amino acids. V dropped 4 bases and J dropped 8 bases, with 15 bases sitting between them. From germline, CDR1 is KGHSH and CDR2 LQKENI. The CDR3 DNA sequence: TGTGCCAGCTCACAGGGCCCCCGAGGCTATGAGCAGTTCTTC. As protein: CASSQGPRGYEQFF.

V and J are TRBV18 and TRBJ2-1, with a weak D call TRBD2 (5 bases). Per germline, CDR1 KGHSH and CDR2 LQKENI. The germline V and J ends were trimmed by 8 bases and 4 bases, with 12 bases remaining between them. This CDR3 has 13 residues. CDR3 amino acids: CASRWTEYNEQFF. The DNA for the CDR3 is TGTGCCAGCCGGTGGACTGAATACAATGAGCAGTTCTTC.